Below, 21 T cell receptor beta chains from the same sample are listed, as sequenced in a study of T-cell reconstitution after alpha-beta-depleted transplantation in children. Unique molecular identifiers were incorporated into the prepared TCRbeta library. In TCRdb, the PCR reads were re-called with MiXCR into one record per CDR3 protein. The table has fewer than 85,000 distinct CDR3 sequences, 11% to 15% seen once. Sequences were derived from PBMCs, mostly from graft donor cells, sampled 180 days after TCRalphabeta/CD19-depleted stem cell transplant. The receptors stem from a male patient aged 2-9 years who had a stem cell transplant for acute lymphoblastic leukemia, so the T cells may come from the graft donor.

Only a few counts were recorded for this clonotype. The gene calls are TRBV4-2 and TRBJ2-7; TRBD1 might be the D (5 bases). V lost 0 bases and J lost 7, with 16 bases in between. Germline lookup yields CDR1 LGHNA and CDR2 YNFKEQ. CDR3 length: 15 amino acids. CDR3 DNA: TGTGCCAGCAGCCAAGATCGGCAGGGCGTGGGGGAGCAGTACTTC. Protein product: CASSQDRQGVGEQYF.

The gene calls are TRBV7-9 and TRBJ1-4, with 10 bases aligning to TRBD1. The length of the CDR3 is 17 residues. The V and J ends lost 5 bases and 5 bases, in that order; junction bases with no gene match: 11. Per germline, CDR1 SEHNR and CDR2 FQNEAQ (reference sequence). This CDR3 is CASSPDRGRNLNEKLFF. The DNA for the CDR3 is TGTGCCAGCAGCCCCGACAGGGGGCGAAATTTAAATGAAAAACTGTTTTTT.

This clonotype was seen more than once but under ten times. The chain links TRBV6-5 to TRBJ2-1; TRBD2 agrees at 9 bases. V trimming: 6 bases; J trimming: 6 bases; junction bases outside the gene matches: 9. The CDR3 sequence is 15 residues long. Germline V gene sequence: CDR1 MNHEY, CDR2 SVGAGI. This CDR3 is CASRAGLADSNEQFF. The DNA for the CDR3 is TGTGCCAGCAGGGCGGGACTAGCCGACAGCAATGAGCAGTTCTTC.

The CDR3 spells CSARGRAYGYTF. The CDR3 DNA sequence: TGCAGTGCTAGGGGGCGGGCCTATGGCTACACCTTC. The J gene is TRBJ1-2, the V gene TRBV20-1, with D perhaps TRBD1 (5 bases). The CDR3 has 12 residues. Trimming removed 3 bases at V and 4 bases at J, with 9 bases between. CDR1 and CDR2 from the germline V gene are DFQATT and SNEGSKA (reference sequence).

This clonotype was detected ten times or more. The genes are TRBV15 and TRBJ2-2; D call uncertain. This CDR3 contains 12 residues. Trimming took off 3 bases at V and 4 bases at J, with 3 bases between the two ends. In germline, CDR1 is LNHNV, CDR2 YYDKDF (reference sequence). DNA for the CDR3: TGTGCCACCAGCAGCTTCACCGGGGAGCTGTTTTTT. This gives the protein CATSSFTGELFF.

This clonotype was seen only a few times. CDR3 nucleotides: TGTGCCAGCAGCGTGGGGCAGGGTACTGAAGCTTTCTTT. This translates into CASSVGQGTEAFF. The chain employs TRBV9 and TRBJ1-1, with D possibly TRBD1 on 5 matching bases. CDR1 and CDR2 (germline): SGDLS, YYNGEE. The CDR3 runs to 13 residues. The V end was cut by 2 bases, the J end by 5 bases, with 10 bases between.

The chain employs TRBV15 and TRBJ2-2; D is possibly TRBD2 (6 bases). Germline V lookup: CDR1 LNHNV, CDR2 YYDKDF (reference sequence). Trimming stripped 7 bases from V and 0 bases from J, with 15 bases between. The CDR3 contains 16 residues. This chain's CDR3 is CATKVRDGANTGELFF. The CDR3 nucleotides are TGTGCCACCAAGGTGCGGGACGGCGCGAACACCGGGGAGCTGTTTTTT.

The chain carries TRBV10-3 and TRBJ2-7; TRBD1 agrees at 9 bases. V lost 8 bases, J lost 2 bases, and 7 bases stayed unmatched. The length of the CDR3 is 14 residues. CDR1 is ENHRY, CDR2 SYGVKD, per germline. CDR3 sequence: CAIRGDRATYEQYF. The DNA for the CDR3 is TGTGCCATCCGTGGGGACAGGGCTACCTACGAGCAGTACTTC.

This rearrangement joins TRBV5-1 to TRBJ2-3; tentative D call: TRBD1 (6 bases). CDR3 length: 16 amino acids. The V gene lost 0 bases and the J gene lost 3 bases, with 14 bases spanning the gap. CDR1 is SGHRS, CDR2 YFSETQ, per germline. The CDR3 DNA is TGCGCCAGCAGCTTGGAGGACAGACGCCCGACAGATACGCAGTATTTT. Protein sequence: CASSLEDRRPTDTQYF.

In its sample, this clonotype was seen many times. The V call is TRBV5-6, the J call TRBJ1-5; TRBD1 aligns across 11 bases. Germline V gene sequence: CDR1 SGHDT, CDR2 YYEEEE. Trimming at V came to 4 bases and at J to 5 bases, leaving 2 bases not matched to a gene. The CDR3 runs 14 residues. As DNA, the CDR3 is TGTGCCAGCAGCCGGACAGGGGGCGATCAGCCCCAGCATTTT. Translation gives CASSRTGGDQPQHF.

This clonotype was observed a handful of times. CDR3 loop: CASSQHRGPYEQYF. DNA for the CDR3: TGTGCCAGCAGTCAGCACAGGGGACCCTACGAGCAGTACTTC. The chain carries TRBV12-3 or TRBV12-4 and TRBJ2-7, with 7 bases fitting TRBD1. This CDR3 region has 14 residues. With V trimmed by 5 bases and J by 2 bases, 6 bases remained unmatched.

This clonotype was detected many times. This chain links TRBV29-1 with TRBJ2-2; D is undetermined. V was cut by 5 bases and J by 1 base, with 8 bases left in between. This CDR3 is 13 amino acids long. Germline V gives CDR1 SQVTM, CDR2 ANQGSEA. This CDR3 reads CSVRAGNTGELFF. The CDR3 DNA follows: TGCAGCGTTCGGGCAGGGAACACCGGGGAGCTGTTTTTT.

CDR3 sequence reads: CASSRRRADTDTQYF. CDR3 nucleotides: TGTGCCAGCAGCCGTCGGAGGGCGGACACAGATACGCAGTATTTT. The V and J genes are TRBV5-4 and TRBJ2-3; weak D call: TRBD2 (6 bases). CDR3 size: 15 residues. CDR1 SGHNT and CDR2 YYREEE come from the germline V gene (reference sequence). Trimming cost V 4 bases and J 2 bases, with 14 bases left between them.

The chain recombines TRBV5-6 with TRBJ2-5; D might be TRBD1 (5 bases). Germline CDR1 reads SGHDT; CDR2 reads YYEEEE. The CDR3 contains 14 residues. V lost 4 bases and J 3 bases, leaving 13 bases between the germline ends. CDR3 amino acids: CASSQKPGKETQYF. Here the CDR3 DNA reads TGTGCCAGCAGCCAAAAACCAGGGAAAGAGACCCAGTACTTC.

This clonotype was observed a few times. In DNA, the CDR3 is TGCAGTGCTAGAGGCCTTGGCACCACAGATACGCAGTATTTT. It codes for CSARGLGTTDTQYF. V and J are TRBV20-1 and TRBJ2-3; no clear D. V was trimmed by 1 base and J by 2 bases, leaving 10 bases between them. The length of the CDR3 is 14 residues. The V gene's germline CDR1 is DFQATT and CDR2 SNEGSKA (reference sequence).

The chain joins TRBV5-7 to TRBJ2-1; perhaps D is TRBD1 or TRBD2 (5 bases each). TRBV5-7 qualifies as an ORF whose function is uncertain. V lost 0 bases and J lost 8, with 21 bases in between. The CDR3 has 17 amino acids. The CDR3 loop reads CASSLVRDGFYGDEQFF. The DNA of the CDR3 is TGTGCCAGCAGCTTGGTCCGGGACGGGTTTTATGGCGATGAGCAGTTCTTC.

This clonotype has a handful of counts. The V and J genes are TRBV9 and TRBJ2-1; TRBD2 agrees at 12 bases. The CDR3 totals 17 residues. Trimming cost V 3 bases and J 7 bases; bases outside gene matches: 11. The germline gives CDR1 SGDLS, CDR2 YYNGEE. CDR3 nucleotides: TGTGCCAGCAGCGAGGGTGGACTAGCGGGATTCAGGAATGAGCAGTTCTTC. It is translated as CASSEGGLAGFRNEQFF.

This clonotype came up a few times. V usage is TRBV2 and J usage is TRBJ2-3, with D perhaps TRBD1 or TRBD2 (6 bases each). The length of the CDR3 is 14 residues. Germline CDR1 reads SNHLY; CDR2 reads FYNNEI. Trimming removed 3 bases at V and 9 bases at J, with 16 bases between. Here the CDR3 DNA reads TGTGCCAGCAGTGATAGGGGGAATGGAGGGACGCAGTATTTT. It codes for CASSDRGNGGTQYF.

There are many counts of this clonotype. The rearrangement links TRBV10-3 to TRBJ1-1, with D perhaps matching TRBD1 (5 bases). V lost 4 bases and J 7 bases, leaving 28 bases between the germline ends. The CDR3 consists of 18 residues. CDR1 and CDR2 (germline): ENHRY, SYGVKD. CDR3 DNA: TGTGCCATCAGTGCGCGGGGGTATCGGACCCTTCCAGACAGTGAAGCTTTCTTT. Translating gives CAISARGYRTLPDSEAFF.

The chain has TRBV6-5 and TRBJ1-3; no clear D gene. The CDR3 runs 10 residues. CDR1 and CDR2 (germline): MNHEY, SVGAGI. Trimming removed 6 bases from V and 6 bases from J, with 3 bases in between. CDR3 protein: CASRVNTIYF. The CDR3 DNA reads TGTGCCAGCAGGGTAAACACCATATATTTT.

The CDR3 bases are TGTGCCAGCAGTTACGGGGCAGCCAACACTGAAGCTTTCTTT. Encoded protein: CASSYGAANTEAFF. This chain uses TRBV6-5 with TRBJ1-1; perhaps TRBD1 as D (5 bases). There are 14 residues in the CDR3. Trimming cost V 2 bases and J 2 bases, with 9 bases left between them. Germline assignment: CDR1 MNHEY and CDR2 SVGAGI.